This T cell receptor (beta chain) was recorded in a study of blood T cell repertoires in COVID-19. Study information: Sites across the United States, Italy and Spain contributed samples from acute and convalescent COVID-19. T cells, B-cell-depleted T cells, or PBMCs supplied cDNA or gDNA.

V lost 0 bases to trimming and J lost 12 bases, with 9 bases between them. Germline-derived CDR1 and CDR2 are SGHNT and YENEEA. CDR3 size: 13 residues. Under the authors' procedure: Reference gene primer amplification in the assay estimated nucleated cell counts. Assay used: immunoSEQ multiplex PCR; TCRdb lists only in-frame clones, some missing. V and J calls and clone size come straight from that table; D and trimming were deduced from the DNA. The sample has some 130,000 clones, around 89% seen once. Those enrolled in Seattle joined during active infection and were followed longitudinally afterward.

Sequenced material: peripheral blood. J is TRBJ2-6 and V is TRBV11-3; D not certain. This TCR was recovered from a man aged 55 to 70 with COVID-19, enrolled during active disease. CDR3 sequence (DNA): TGTGCCAGCAGCTTAGAGCCCAACGGCGTCCTGACTTTC. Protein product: CASSLEPNGVLTF.